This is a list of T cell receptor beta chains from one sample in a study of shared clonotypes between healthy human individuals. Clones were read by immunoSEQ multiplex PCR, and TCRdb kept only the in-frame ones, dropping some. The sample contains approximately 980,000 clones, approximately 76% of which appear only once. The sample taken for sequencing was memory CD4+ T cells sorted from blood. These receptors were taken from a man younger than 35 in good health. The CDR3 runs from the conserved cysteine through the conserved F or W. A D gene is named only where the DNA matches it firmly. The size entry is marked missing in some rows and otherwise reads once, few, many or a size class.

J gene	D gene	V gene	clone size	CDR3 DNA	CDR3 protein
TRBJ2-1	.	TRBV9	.	TGTGCCAGCAGCGTAGGCCCGGGAAACAATGAGCAGTTCTTC	CASSVGPGNNEQFF
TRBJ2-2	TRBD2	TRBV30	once	TGTGCCTGGAGGAGGACTAGCGGGAGCACCGGGGAGCTGTTTTTT	CAWRRTSGSTGELFF
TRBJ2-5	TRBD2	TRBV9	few	TGTGCCAGCACTAGCGGGAGAATTCCGGAGACCCAGTACTTC	CASTSGRIPETQYF
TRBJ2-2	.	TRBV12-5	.	TGTGCTAGTGGTTCCGACACGTTTTTTTCCGGGGAGCTGTTTTTT	CASGSDTFFSGELFF
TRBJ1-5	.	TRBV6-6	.	TGTGCCAGCAGTTACTTACAGGACCGCAATCAGCCCCAGCATTTT	CASSYLQDRNQPQHF
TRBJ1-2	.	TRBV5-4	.	TGTGCCAGCAGCTTGGCCGGGGGGCGCGGCTACACCTTC	CASSLAGGRGYTF
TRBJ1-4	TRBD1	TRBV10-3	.	TGTGCCATCAGTGAGGGTAGGGGGCAGCTGGGTAATGAAAAACTGTTTTTT	CAISEGRGQLGNEKLFF
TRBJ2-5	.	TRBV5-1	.	TGCGCCAGCAGCCTGGTTTGGGAGACCCAGTACTTC	CASSLVWETQYF
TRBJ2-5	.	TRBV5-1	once	TGCGCCAGCAGCTTCGGGGGAGAGACCCAGTACTTC	CASSFGGETQYF
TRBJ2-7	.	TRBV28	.	TGTGCCAGCAGTTTATGGGCCGGAACGGGTACCTACGAGCAGTACTTC	CASSLWAGTGTYEQYF
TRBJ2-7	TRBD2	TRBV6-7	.	TGTGCCAGCAGTTACCCGGTTCGGCGGGAGGCTACCTACGAGCAGTACTTC	CASSYPVRREATYEQYF
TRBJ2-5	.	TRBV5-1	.	TGCGCCAGCAGCTTGGACAGCCGAGGGGAGACCCAGTACTTC	CASSLDSRGETQYF
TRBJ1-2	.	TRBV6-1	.	TGTGCCAGCAGTGAGTTCATTGGCTACACCTTC	CASSEFIGYTF
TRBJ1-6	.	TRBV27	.	TGTGCCAGCAGTTTAGTGGGACTAAAGGGGAACTCACCCCTCCACTTT	CASSLVGLKGNSPLHF
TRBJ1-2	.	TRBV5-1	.	TGCGCCAGCAGCTTGGGGGGCGAAGGCTATGGCTACACCTTC	CASSLGGEGYGYTF
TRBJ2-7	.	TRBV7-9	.	TGTGCCAGCAGCTTAGGAGGTTCGTTAGCCTACGAGCAGTACTTC	CASSLGGSLAYEQYF
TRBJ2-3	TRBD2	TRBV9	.	TGTGCCAGCAGCGTAGCGGCTAGCGGGGTAGCCGATACGCAGTATTTT	CASSVAASGVADTQYF
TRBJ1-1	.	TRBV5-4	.	TGTGCCAGCAGCTTGTGGGTGGTGGACACTGAAGCTTTCTTT	CASSLWVVDTEAFF
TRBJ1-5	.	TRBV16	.	TGTGCCAGCAGCCTTAACAGGGGCAATCAGCCCCAGCATTTT	CASSLNRGNQPQHF
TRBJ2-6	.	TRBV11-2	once	TGTGCCAGCATCCCAGGACCTGGGGCCAACGTCCTGACTTTC	CASIPGPGANVLTF
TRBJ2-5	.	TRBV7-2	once	TGTGCCAGCATACGGGGGGCCGGAGAGACCCAGTACTTC	CASIRGAGETQYF
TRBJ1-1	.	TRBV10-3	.	TGTGCCATCAGGGGGGCTTCCGAAGCTTTCTTT	CAIRGASEAFF
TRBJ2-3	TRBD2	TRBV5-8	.	TGTGCCAGCAGCTTTAGCGGGGGGTCCACAGATACGCAGTATTTT	CASSFSGGSTDTQYF